A single sample gave rise to the 29 T cell receptor beta chains below, sequenced in a study of shared clonotypes between healthy human individuals. TCRdb keeps only in-frame clones here, not all; method: immunoSEQ multiplex PCR. The sample lists about 2.4 million clones; approximately 93% were seen once. The specimen was naive CD4+ T cells from PBMCs. Subset: CD45RA+ positively selected. Source of these receptors: a man aged 18 to 30 in good health. Some clones in this sample may be carry-over from other donors' samples.

V and J are TRBV6-1 and TRBJ1-1; the D is unclear. The CDR3 sequence is 14 residues long. Trimming shortened V by 0 bases and J by 3 bases, and 8 bases separated the two germline ends. Germline V gene lookup returns CDR1 MNHNS and CDR2 SASEGT. The CDR3 protein is CASSEAVGYTEAFF. DNA of the CDR3: TGTGCCAGCAGTGAAGCGGTGGGGTACACTGAAGCTTTCTTT.

The chain combines TRBV7-8 with TRBJ2-1; the match to TRBD2 covers 9 bases. Trimming took 8 bases from V and 3 from J; bases not matched to a gene: 17. The CDR3 has 18 amino acids. Per germline, CDR1 SGHVS and CDR2 FQNEAQ. CDR3 region: CASSPRAAGGLNYNEQFF. Written as DNA, the CDR3 is TGTGCCAGCTCCCCGAGGGCAGCGGGAGGCCTCAACTACAATGAGCAGTTCTTC. Filled out from reference TRBV7-8 and TRBJ2-1, the complete variable domain reads GAGVSQSPRYKVAKRGQDVALRCDPISGHVSLFWYQQALGQGPEFLTYFQNEAQLDKSGLPSDRFFAERPEGSVSTLKIQRTQQEDSAVYLCASSPRAAGGLNYNEQFFGPGTRLTVL.

This clone was seen a few times. This chain connects TRBV7-9 to TRBJ2-7; TRBD1 is a possible D gene (5 bases). CDR1 is SEHNR and CDR2 is FQNEAQ in the germline V gene (reference sequence). Trimming pared 4 bases from V and 2 bases from J, leaving 6 bases between. There are 12 residues in the CDR3. CDR3 loop: CASSSGTYEQYF. The CDR3 coding sequence is TGTGCCAGCAGCTCAGGGACCTACGAGCAGTACTTC. Full variable domain (missing parts from reference TRBV7-9 and TRBJ2-7): DTGVSQNPRHKITKRGQNVTFRCDPISEHNRLYWYRQTLGQGPEFLTYFQNEAQLEKSRLLSDRFSAERPKGSFSTLEIQRTEQGDSAMYLCASSSGTYEQYFGPGTRLTVT.

J is TRBJ2-1 and V is TRBV9; TRBD2 matches 11 bases. The CDR3 covers 16 residues. Germline CDR1 is SGDLS and CDR2 is YYNGEE. V was clipped by 0 bases and J by 8 bases; unmatched bases: 7. The CDR3 loop is CASSVGLAGGLYEQFF. The CDR3, as DNA: TGTGCCAGCAGCGTAGGTCTAGCGGGAGGTCTCTATGAGCAGTTCTTC.

The chain employs TRBV7-2 and TRBJ2-1, with TRBD2 as a possible D gene (6 bases). Germline V gene data show CDR1 as SGHTA and CDR2 as FQGNSA. The CDR3 totals 16 residues. The V gene lost 1 base and the J gene lost 7 bases, with 17 bases spanning the gap. CDR3 nucleotide sequence: TGTGCCAGCAGCTTAGTCGTGCGGGACCGGGGAAATGAGCAGTTCTTC. Translating gives CASSLVVRDRGNEQFF.

The chain joins TRBV19 to TRBJ2-1; TRBD2 matches at 13 bases. The CDR3 is 19 amino acids. The V gene end was trimmed by 5 bases and the J gene end by 6 bases; junction bases not matched to a gene: 16. Germline V gene sequence: CDR1 LNHDA, CDR2 SQIVND (reference sequence). CDR3 coding DNA: TGTGCCAGTAGTTCACCTCCCGGGACTAGCGGGATATCGTCCAATGAGCAGTTCTTC. Protein product: CASSSPPGTSGISSNEQFF.

The chain combines TRBV30 with TRBJ1-3, with 7 bases that match TRBD1. V lost 1 base to trimming and J lost 2 bases; unmatched junction nucleotides: 8. Germline CDR1 and CDR2: GTSNPN and SVGIG (reference sequence). There are 16 residues in the CDR3. CDR3 residues: CAWSGPYRGPGNTIYF. CDR3 in DNA: TGTGCCTGGAGTGGCCCTTACAGGGGCCCTGGAAACACCATATATTTT.

The chain links TRBV19 to TRBJ2-5; TRBD1 or TRBD2 may be the D gene (5 bases each). Germline assignment: CDR1 LNHDA and CDR2 SQIVND (reference sequence). V was shortened by 1 base and J by 5 bases, with 8 bases between the two germline ends. The CDR3 loop spans 13 amino acids. CDR3 coding DNA: TGTGCCAGTAGTATAGTAGGGACGGAGACCCAGTACTTC. It is translated as CASSIVGTETQYF.

The rearrangement links TRBV6-1 to TRBJ1-4; D is ambiguous. V lost 0 bases to trimming and J lost 8 bases, with 13 bases between them. CDR1 MNHNS and CDR2 SASEGT come from the germline V gene. The CDR3 consists of 15 residues. For the CDR3, the DNA is TGTGCCAGCAGTGAAGCCGGGAGAGTGCGGGAAAAACTGTTTTTT. Translation gives CASSEAGRVREKLFF.

This sequence joins TRBV29-1 and TRBJ2-7, with TRBD2 as a possible D gene (7 bases). CDR3 length equals 15 residues. V was trimmed by 4 bases and J by 3 bases, leaving 19 bases between them. Germline V gene data show CDR1 as SQVTM and CDR2 as ANQGSEA. CDR3 in amino acids: CSVVRGTTSNYEQYF. The CDR3 region has the DNA TGCAGCGTTGTAAGGGGGACTACCTCTAACTACGAGCAGTACTTC.

The chain is built from TRBV4-3 and TRBJ2-1, with TRBD2 matching 8 bases. This CDR3 is 15 amino acids long. The V gene's germline CDR1 is LGHNA and CDR2 YSLEER. V trimming: 1 base; J trimming: 7 bases; junction bases outside the gene matches: 6. The DNA for the CDR3 is TGCGCCAGCAGCCAAGGTGAGGGACTAGGGAATGAGCAGTTCTTC. It is translated as CASSQGEGLGNEQFF.

V is TRBV7-9 and J is TRBJ1-2; D ambiguous. Deletions cut 1 base from V and 7 bases from J, with 13 bases between. The CDR3 is made up of 14 amino acids. The V gene's germline CDR1 is SEHNR and CDR2 FQNEAQ (reference sequence). The CDR3 is CASSLDGGEGGYTF. For the CDR3, the DNA is TGTGCCAGCAGCTTAGATGGCGGAGAGGGTGGCTACACCTTC.

The J gene is TRBJ1-6, the V gene TRBV18; D might be TRBD1 (5 bases). Trimming removed 4 bases at V and 0 bases at J, with 7 bases between. The CDR3 spans 15 residues. Germline lookup yields CDR1 KGHSH and CDR2 LQKENI. The CDR3 spells CASSLDNSYNSPLHF. Written as DNA, the CDR3 is TGTGCCAGCTCACTGGACAACTCCTATAATTCACCCCTCCACTTT.

The chain carries TRBV18 and TRBJ1-2; 7 bases fit TRBD1. Germline CDR1 KGHSH, CDR2 LQKENI. Unmatched junction bases numbered 16, after V lost 10 bases and J lost 8 bases. The CDR3 loop spans 14 amino acids. In DNA form, the CDR3 reads TGTGCCACCGTCGGAGCACAGGGGAAGAGCGGCTACACCTTC. Its protein is CATVGAQGKSGYTF.

The J gene is TRBJ1-5, the V gene TRBV29-1; 9 bases are a match to TRBD1. The V gene end was trimmed by 7 bases and the J gene end by 6 bases; junction bases not matched to a gene: 4. Germline CDR1 SQVTM, CDR2 ANQGSEA. The length of the CDR3 is 12 residues. The CDR3 DNA follows: TGCAGCGCAACAGGGGGCGGTCAGCCCCAGCATTTT. Translation gives CSATGGGQPQHF. Variable domain in full (rest from reference TRBV29-1 and TRBJ1-5): SAVISQKPSRDICQRGTSLTIQCQVDSQVTMMFWYRQQPGQSLTLIATANQGSEATYESGFVIDKFPISRPNLTFSTLTVSNMSPEDSSIYLCSATGGGQPQHFGDGTRLSIL.

The sample holds a few counts of this clone. This sample includes further DNA sequences coding for the same CDR3. The J gene is TRBJ2-7, the V gene TRBV5-1; 11 bases line up with TRBD2. CDR1 SGHRS and CDR2 YFSETQ come from the germline V gene. The junction had 4 bases not matched to a gene; V was cut back by 0 bases and J by 2 bases. The CDR3 length is 16 residues. CDR3 sequence reads: CASSLAGTSGAYEQYF. The CDR3 region has the DNA TGCGCCAGCAGCTTGGCAGGGACTAGCGGAGCCTACGAGCAGTACTTC.

This CDR3 reads CASSLSGARNIQYF. As DNA, the CDR3 is TGTGCCAGCAGTTTATCAGGAGCTCGAAACATTCAGTACTTC. J is TRBJ2-4 and V is TRBV28; no clear D. Germline-derived CDR1 and CDR2 are MDHEN and SYDVKM. The CDR3 consists of 14 residues. Trimming took 1 base from V and 6 from J, leaving 10 bases between them.

The rearrangement links TRBV7-2 to TRBJ2-2; D is ambiguous. From germline, CDR1 is SGHTA and CDR2 FQGNSA. The CDR3 has 14 amino acids. Trimming removed 3 bases from V and 6 bases from J, with 11 bases in between. The DNA for the CDR3 is TGTGCCAGCAGCTTGGGTGGTTGGTCCGGGGAGCTGTTTTTT. Translating it yields CASSLGGWSGELFF.

In regard to this clone: Other DNA sequences in this sample translate to the same CDR3. The gene calls are TRBV5-1 and TRBJ2-7; 14 bases line up with TRBD2. After removal of 4 bases from V and 3 bases from J, the junction contained 3 bases not matched to a gene. The CDR3 covers 15 residues. CDR1 is SGHRS, CDR2 YFSETQ, per germline. The CDR3 DNA reads as TGCGCCAGCAGCGCTGGGACTAGCGGGAGCTACGAGCAGTACTTC. Protein sequence: CASSAGTSGSYEQYF.

The chain joins TRBV6-5 to TRBJ2-3; no firm D call. Germline CDR1 MNHEY, CDR2 SVGAGI. This CDR3 region has 13 residues. V was cut by 5 bases and J by 1 base, with 7 bases left in between. CDR3 DNA sequence: TGTGCCAGCAGTCCTATGGGCACAGATACGCAGTATTTT. Amino acids: CASSPMGTDTQYF.

V and J are TRBV7-9 and TRBJ2-2, with D hard to call. CDR3 length: 13 residues. The V gene's germline CDR1 is SEHNR and CDR2 FQNEAQ (reference sequence). The V and J ends lost 1 base and 6 bases respectively, with 6 bases between them. The CDR3 DNA reads TGTGCCAGCAGCTTAGGGGATCCCGGGGAGCTGTTTTTT. Translating it yields CASSLGDPGELFF.

The V gene is TRBV6-1, the J gene TRBJ2-3, with a weak D call TRBD2 (5 bases). This CDR3 contains 13 residues. V shed 7 bases and J shed 0 bases, with 8 bases lying between them. Germline loops: CDR1 MNHNS, CDR2 SASEGT. The CDR3 protein is CASKEESTDTQYF. The CDR3 region has the DNA TGTGCCAGCAAGGAGGAAAGCACAGATACGCAGTATTTT.

This chain links TRBV4-3 with TRBJ1-5; D unresolved. The CDR3 is 13 amino acids. The germline V gene has CDR1 LGHNA and CDR2 YSLEER. Trimming pared 1 base from V and 10 bases from J, leaving 11 bases between. The CDR3: CASSQARRGPQHF. In DNA form, the CDR3 reads TGCGCCAGCAGCCAAGCCCGACGGGGACCCCAGCATTTT.

The chain combines TRBV6-4 with TRBJ2-7; 8 nucleotides match TRBD1. With 6 bases clipped from V and 8 bases from J, the junction kept 12 bases outside the gene matches. The CDR3 consists of 14 residues. CDR1 is MRHNA and CDR2 is SNTAGT in the germline V gene. The CDR3 region is CASRTPTGDLKQYF. For the CDR3, the DNA is TGTGCCAGCAGGACCCCGACAGGGGATTTAAAGCAGTACTTC.

The chain couples TRBV10-3 to TRBJ2-1; D gene ambiguous. The CDR3 totals 14 residues. V shed 0 bases and J shed 7 bases, with 10 bases lying between them. Germline V CDR1 and CDR2: ENHRY, SYGVKD. The CDR3 sequence: CAISESKGLNEQFF. In nucleotides, the CDR3 is TGTGCCATCAGTGAGTCGAAAGGTTTGAATGAGCAGTTCTTC.

This clone was recorded only once. DNA for the CDR3: TGTGCCAGCAGCGGGACTAGTCTCCAAGAGACCCAGTACTTC. This gives the protein CASSGTSLQETQYF. The V and J genes are TRBV9 and TRBJ2-5; TRBD2 agrees at 7 bases. The V gene's germline CDR1 is SGDLS and CDR2 YYNGEE. V dropped 3 bases and J dropped 1; count of bases not matched to a gene: 3. The CDR3 is made up of 14 amino acids.

The count of this clone is one. V is TRBV7-2 and J is TRBJ2-1; 10 bases match TRBD2. Germline lookup yields CDR1 SGHTA and CDR2 FQGNSA. The trim removed 5 bases at V and 4 bases at J, leaving 8 bases unmatched. The CDR3 totals 16 residues. CDR3 loop: CASSLLAGGLYNEQFF. The DNA of the CDR3 is TGTGCCAGCAGCCTCTTAGCGGGAGGCCTTTACAATGAGCAGTTCTTC.

The chain employs TRBV6-4 and TRBJ2-2; D is undetermined. CDR3 size: 13 residues. The V gene lost 2 bases and the J gene lost 7 bases, with 8 bases spanning the gap. Germline assignment: CDR1 MRHNA and CDR2 SNTAGT. CDR3 amino acids: CASSDRMNGELFF. CDR3 bases: TGTGCCAGCAGTGACAGGATGAACGGGGAGCTGTTTTTT.

The genes are TRBV18 and TRBJ2-3; unclear D gene. The CDR3 totals 14 residues. Germline assignment: CDR1 KGHSH and CDR2 LQKENI. The V and J ends lost 2 bases and 5 bases respectively, with 11 bases between them. CDR3 coding DNA: TGTGCCAGCTCACCAATCTCCTCCGGAGATACGCAGTATTTT. Residues: CASSPISSGDTQYF. Together with reference TRBV18 and TRBJ2-3, the CDR3 gives the full variable domain: NAGVMQNPRHLVRRRGQEARLRCSPMKGHSHVYWYRQLPEEGLKFMVYLQKENIIDESGMPKERFSAEFPKEGPSILRIQQVVRGDSAAYFCASSPISSGDTQYFGPGTRLTVL.